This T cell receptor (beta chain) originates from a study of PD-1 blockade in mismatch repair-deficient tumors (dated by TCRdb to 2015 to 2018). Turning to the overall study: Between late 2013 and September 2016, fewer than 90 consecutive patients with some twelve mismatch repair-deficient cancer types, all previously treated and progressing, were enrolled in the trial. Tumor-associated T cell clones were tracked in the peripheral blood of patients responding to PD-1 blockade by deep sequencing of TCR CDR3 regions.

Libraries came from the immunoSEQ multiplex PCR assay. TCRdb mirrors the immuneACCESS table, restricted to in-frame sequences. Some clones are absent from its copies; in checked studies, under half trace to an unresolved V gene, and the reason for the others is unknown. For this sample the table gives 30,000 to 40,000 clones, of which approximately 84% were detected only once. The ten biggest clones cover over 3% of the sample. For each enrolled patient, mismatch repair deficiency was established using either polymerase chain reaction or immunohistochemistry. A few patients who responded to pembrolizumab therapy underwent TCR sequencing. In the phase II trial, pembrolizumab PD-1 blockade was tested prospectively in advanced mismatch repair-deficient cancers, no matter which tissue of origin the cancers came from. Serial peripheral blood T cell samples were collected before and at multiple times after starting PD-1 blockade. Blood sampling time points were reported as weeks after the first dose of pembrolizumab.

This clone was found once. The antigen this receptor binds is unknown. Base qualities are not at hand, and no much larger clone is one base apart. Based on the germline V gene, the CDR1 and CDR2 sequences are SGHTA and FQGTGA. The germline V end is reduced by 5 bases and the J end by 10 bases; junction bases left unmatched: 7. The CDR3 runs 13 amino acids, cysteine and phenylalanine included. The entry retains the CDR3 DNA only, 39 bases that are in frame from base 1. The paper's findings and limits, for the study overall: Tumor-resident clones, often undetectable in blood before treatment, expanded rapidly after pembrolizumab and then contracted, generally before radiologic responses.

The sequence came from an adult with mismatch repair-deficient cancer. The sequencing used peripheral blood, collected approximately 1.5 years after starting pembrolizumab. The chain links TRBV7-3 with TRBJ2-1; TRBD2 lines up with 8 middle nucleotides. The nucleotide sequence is TGTGCCAGCAGCCGGGAGGGGGGCAGGGAGCAGTTCTTC. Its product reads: CASSREGGREQFF. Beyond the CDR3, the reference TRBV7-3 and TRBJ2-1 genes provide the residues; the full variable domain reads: GAGVSQTPSNKVTEKGKYVELRCDPISGHTALYWYRQSLGQGPEFLIYFQGTGAADDSGLPNDRFFAVRPEGSVSTLKIQRTERGDSAVYLCASSREGGREQFFGPGTRLTVL.